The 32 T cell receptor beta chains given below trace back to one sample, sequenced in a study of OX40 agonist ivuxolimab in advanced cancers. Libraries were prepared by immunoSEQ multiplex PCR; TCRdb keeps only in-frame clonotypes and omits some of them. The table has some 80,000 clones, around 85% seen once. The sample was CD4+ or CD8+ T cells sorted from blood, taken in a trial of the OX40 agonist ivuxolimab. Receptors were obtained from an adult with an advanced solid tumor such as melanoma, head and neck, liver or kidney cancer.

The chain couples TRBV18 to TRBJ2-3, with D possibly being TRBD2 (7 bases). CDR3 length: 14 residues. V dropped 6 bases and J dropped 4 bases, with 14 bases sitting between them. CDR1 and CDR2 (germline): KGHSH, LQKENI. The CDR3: CASSPIGGPDTQYF. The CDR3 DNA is TGTGCCAGCTCTCCCATCGGGGGGCCAGATACGCAGTATTTT.

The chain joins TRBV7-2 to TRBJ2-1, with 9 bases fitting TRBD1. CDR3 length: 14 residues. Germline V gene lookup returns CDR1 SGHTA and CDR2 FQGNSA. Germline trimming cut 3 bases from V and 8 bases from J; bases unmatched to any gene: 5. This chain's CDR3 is CASSLGQGSYEQFF. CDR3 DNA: TGTGCCAGCAGCTTGGGACAGGGTAGCTATGAGCAGTTCTTC. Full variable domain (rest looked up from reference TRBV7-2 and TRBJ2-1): GAGVSQSPSNKVTEKGKDVELRCDPISGHTALYWYRQSLGQGLEFLIYFQGNSAPDKSGLPSDRFSAERTGGSVSTLTIQRTQQEDSAVYLCASSLGQGSYEQFFGPGTRLTVL.

This CDR3 reads CAIASDRDTEAFF. CDR3 nucleotide sequence: TGTGCCATCGCCTCCGACAGGGACACTGAAGCTTTCTTT. The chain employs TRBV10-3 and TRBJ1-1, with 7 bases aligning to TRBD1. CDR3 length: 13 residues. The V and J ends lost 8 bases and 3 bases, in that order; junction bases with no gene match: 6. Germline CDR1 reads ENHRY; CDR2 reads SYGVKD.

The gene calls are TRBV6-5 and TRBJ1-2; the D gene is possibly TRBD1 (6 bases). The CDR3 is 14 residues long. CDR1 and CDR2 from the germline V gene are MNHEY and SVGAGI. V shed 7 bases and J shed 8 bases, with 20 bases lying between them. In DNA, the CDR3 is TGTGCCAGCACTGGACAGCCCGTGACTGGGGGCTACACCTTC. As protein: CASTGQPVTGGYTF.

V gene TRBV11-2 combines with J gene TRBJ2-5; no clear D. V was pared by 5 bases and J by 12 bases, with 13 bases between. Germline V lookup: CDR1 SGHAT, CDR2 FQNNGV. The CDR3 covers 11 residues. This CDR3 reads CASSPNDRKYF. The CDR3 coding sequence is TGTGCCAGCAGCCCTAACGATCGCAAGTACTTC.

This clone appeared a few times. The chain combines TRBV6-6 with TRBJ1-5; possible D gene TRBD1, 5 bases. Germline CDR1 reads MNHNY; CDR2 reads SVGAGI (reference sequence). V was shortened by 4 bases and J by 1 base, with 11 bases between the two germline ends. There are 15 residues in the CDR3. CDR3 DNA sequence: TGTGCCAGCAGTTTAACGACAGTAAGCAATCAGCCCCAGCATTTT. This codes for CASSLTTVSNQPQHF.

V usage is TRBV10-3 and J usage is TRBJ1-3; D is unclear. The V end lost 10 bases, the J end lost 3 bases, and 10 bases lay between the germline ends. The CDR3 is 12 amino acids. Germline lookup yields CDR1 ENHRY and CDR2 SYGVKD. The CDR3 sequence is CATRLGGNTIYF. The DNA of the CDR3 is TGTGCCACTCGTTTGGGTGGAAACACCATATATTTT.

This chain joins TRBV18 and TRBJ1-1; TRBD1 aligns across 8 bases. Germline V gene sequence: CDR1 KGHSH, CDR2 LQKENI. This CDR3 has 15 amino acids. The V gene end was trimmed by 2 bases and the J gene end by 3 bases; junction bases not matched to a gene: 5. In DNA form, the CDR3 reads TGTGCCAGCTCACCAATACCGGGACAGGACACTGAAGCTTTCTTT. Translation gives CASSPIPGQDTEAFF.

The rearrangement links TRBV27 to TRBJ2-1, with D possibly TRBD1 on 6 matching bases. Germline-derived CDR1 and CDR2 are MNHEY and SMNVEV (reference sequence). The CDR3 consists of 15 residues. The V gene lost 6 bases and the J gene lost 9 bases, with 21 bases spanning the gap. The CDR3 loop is CASSPTGVSMSEQFF. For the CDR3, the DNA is TGTGCCAGCAGCCCGACAGGTGTATCAATGAGTGAGCAGTTCTTC.

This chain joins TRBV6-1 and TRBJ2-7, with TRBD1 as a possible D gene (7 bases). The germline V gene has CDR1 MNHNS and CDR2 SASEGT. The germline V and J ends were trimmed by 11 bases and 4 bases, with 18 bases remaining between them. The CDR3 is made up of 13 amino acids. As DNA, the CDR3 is TGTGCCGGCCAACGGGCAGGGGGGTACGAGCAGTACTTC. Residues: CAGQRAGGYEQYF.

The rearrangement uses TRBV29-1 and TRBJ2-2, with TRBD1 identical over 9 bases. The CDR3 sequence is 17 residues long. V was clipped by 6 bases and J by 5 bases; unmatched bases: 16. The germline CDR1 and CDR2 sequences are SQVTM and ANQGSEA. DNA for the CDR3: TGCAGCGTAATGGCTAGAGTTTCGGACAGGGGTACCGGGGAGCTGTTTTTT. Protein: CSVMARVSDRGTGELFF.

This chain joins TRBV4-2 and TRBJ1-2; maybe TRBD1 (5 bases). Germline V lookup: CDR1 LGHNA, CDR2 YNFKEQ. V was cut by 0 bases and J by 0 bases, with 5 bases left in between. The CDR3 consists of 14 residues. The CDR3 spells CASSQDRANYGYTF. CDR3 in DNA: TGTGCCAGCAGCCAAGACAGGGCTAACTATGGCTACACCTTC.

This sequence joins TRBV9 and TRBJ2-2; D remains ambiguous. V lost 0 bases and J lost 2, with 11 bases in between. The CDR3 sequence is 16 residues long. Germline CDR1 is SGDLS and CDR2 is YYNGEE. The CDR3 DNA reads TGTGCCAGCAGCGTAGCACAGATCAGAAACACCGGGGAGCTGTTTTTT. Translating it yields CASSVAQIRNTGELFF.

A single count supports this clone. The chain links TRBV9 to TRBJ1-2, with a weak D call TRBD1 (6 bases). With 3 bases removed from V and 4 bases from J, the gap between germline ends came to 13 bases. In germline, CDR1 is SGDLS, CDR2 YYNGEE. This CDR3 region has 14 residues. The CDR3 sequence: CASSEGTSLYGYTF. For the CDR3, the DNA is TGTGCCAGCAGCGAAGGGACATCGCTCTATGGCTACACCTTC.

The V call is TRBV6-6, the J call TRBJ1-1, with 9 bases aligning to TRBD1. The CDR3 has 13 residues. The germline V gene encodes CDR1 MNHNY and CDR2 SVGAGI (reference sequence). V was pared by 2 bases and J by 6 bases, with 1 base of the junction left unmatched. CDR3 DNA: TGTGCCAGCAGTTACGGACAGGGGTCTGAAGCTTTCTTT. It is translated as CASSYGQGSEAFF.

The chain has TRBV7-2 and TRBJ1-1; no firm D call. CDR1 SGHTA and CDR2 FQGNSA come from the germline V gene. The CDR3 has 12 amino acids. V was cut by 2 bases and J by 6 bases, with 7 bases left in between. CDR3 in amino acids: CASSLPPPEAFF. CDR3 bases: TGTGCCAGCAGCTTACCCCCCCCTGAAGCTTTCTTT.

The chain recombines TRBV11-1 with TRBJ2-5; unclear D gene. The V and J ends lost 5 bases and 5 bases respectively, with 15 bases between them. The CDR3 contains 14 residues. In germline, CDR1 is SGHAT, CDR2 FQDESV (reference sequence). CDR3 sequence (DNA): TGTGCCAGCAGCCGGTCCAGCCTTTCGGAGACCCAGTACTTC. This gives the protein CASSRSSLSETQYF.

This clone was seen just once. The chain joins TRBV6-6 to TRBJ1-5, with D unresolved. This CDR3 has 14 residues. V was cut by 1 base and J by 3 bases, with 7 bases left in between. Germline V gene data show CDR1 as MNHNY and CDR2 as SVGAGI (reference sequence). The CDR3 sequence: CASSYYQNNQPQHF. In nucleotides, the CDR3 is TGTGCCAGCAGTTACTACCAGAACAATCAGCCCCAGCATTTT.

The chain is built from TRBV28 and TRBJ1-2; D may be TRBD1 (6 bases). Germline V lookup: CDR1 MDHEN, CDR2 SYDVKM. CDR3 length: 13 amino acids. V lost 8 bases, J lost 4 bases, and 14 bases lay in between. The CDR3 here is CASQRGGSYGYTF. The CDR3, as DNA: TGTGCCAGCCAGCGCGGGGGCAGCTATGGCTACACCTTC.

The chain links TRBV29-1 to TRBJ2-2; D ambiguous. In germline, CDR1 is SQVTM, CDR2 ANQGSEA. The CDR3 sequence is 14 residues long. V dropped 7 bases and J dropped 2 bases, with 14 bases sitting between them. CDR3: CSAVGSPNTGELFF. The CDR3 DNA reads TGCAGCGCCGTGGGCAGCCCAAACACCGGGGAGCTGTTTTTT.

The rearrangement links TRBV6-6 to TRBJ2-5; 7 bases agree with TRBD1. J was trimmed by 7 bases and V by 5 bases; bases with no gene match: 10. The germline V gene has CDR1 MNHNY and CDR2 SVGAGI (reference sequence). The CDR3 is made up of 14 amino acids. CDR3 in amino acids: CASSVQGFLGTQYF. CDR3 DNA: TGTGCCAGCAGTGTACAGGGGTTCCTAGGGACCCAGTACTTC.

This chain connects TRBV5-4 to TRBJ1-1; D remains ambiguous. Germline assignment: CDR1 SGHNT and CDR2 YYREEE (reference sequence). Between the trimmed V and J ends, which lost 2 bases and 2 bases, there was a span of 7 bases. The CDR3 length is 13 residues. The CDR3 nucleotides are TGTGCCAGCAGCTTTGACACCAACACTGAAGCTTTCTTT. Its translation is CASSFDTNTEAFF.

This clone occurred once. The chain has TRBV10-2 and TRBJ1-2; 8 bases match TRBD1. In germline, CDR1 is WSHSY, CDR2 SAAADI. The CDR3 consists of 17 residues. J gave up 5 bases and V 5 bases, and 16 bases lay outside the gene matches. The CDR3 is CASSILQGGEGTYGYTF. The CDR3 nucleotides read TGCGCCAGCAGTATATTACAGGGGGGAGAGGGTACTTATGGCTACACCTTC.

In DNA, the CDR3 is TGTGCCAGCTCGCAGGATGAACAGCAGCCCCAGCATTTT. It is translated as CASSQDEQQPQHF. The V gene is TRBV18, the J gene TRBJ1-5, with D unresolved. The CDR3 runs 13 residues. Per germline, CDR1 KGHSH and CDR2 LQKENI. Trimming pared 6 bases from V and 7 bases from J, leaving 13 bases between.

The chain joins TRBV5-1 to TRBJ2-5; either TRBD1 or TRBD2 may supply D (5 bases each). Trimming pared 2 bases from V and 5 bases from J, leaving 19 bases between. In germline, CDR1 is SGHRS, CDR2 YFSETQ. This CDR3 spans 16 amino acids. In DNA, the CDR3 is TGCGCCAGCAGCTTAGGGGTGGACACGGGGACGGAGACCCAGTACTTC. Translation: CASSLGVDTGTETQYF.

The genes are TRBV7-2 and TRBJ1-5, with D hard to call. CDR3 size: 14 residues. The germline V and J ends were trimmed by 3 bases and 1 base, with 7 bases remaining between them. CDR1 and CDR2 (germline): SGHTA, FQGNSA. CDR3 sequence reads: CASSFQLSNQPQHF. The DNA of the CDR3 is TGTGCCAGCAGCTTTCAACTAAGCAATCAGCCCCAGCATTTT. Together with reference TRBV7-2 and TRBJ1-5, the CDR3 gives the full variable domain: GAGVSQSPSNKVTEKGKDVELRCDPISGHTALYWYRQSLGQGLEFLIYFQGNSAPDKSGLPSDRFSAERTGGSVSTLTIQRTQQEDSAVYLCASSFQLSNQPQHFGDGTRLSIL.

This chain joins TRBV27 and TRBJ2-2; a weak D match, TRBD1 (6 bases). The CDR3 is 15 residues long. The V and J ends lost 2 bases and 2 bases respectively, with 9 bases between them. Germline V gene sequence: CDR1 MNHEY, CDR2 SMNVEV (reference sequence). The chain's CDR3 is CASSLIQGNTGELFF. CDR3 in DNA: TGTGCCAGCAGTTTAATACAGGGTAACACCGGGGAGCTGTTTTTT.

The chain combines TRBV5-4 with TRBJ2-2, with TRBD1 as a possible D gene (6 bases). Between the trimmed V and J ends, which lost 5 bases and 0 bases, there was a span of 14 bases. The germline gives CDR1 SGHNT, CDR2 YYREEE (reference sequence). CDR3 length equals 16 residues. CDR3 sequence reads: CASRPGTTANTGELFF. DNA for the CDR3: TGTGCCAGCAGACCAGGGACAACTGCGAACACCGGGGAGCTGTTTTTT.

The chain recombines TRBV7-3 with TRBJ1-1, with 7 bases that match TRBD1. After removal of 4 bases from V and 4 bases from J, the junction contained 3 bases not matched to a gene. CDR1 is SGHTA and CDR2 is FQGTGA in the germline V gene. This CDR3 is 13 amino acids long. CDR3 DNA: TGTGCCAGCAGCTCACAGGGGATCACTGAAGCTTTCTTT. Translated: CASSSQGITEAFF.

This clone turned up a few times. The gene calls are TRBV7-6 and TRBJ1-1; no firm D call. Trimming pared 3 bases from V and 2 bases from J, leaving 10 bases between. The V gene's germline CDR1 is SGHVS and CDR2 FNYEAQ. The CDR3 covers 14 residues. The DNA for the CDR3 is TGTGCCAGCAGCTTGCACAGAGGAAACACTGAAGCTTTCTTT. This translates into CASSLHRGNTEAFF.

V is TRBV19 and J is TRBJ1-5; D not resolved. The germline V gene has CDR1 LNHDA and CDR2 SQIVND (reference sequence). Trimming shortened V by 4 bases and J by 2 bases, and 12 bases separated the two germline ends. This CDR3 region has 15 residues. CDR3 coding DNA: TGTGCCAGTAGTAGACCCCATGATGGCAATCAGCCCCAGCATTTT. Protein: CASSRPHDGNQPQHF.

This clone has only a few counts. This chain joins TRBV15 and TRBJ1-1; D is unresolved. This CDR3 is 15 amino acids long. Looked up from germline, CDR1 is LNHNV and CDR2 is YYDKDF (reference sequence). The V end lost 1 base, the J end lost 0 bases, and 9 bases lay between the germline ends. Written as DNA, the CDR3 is TGTGCCACCAGCAGAGGGCGGTTCATGAACACTGAAGCTTTCTTT. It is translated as CATSRGRFMNTEAFF. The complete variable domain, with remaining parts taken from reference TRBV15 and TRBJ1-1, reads DAMVIQNPRYQVTQFGKPVTLSCSQTLNHNVMYWYQQKSSQAPKLLFHYYDKDFNNEADTPDNFQSRRPNTSFCFLDIRSPGLGDTAMYLCATSRGRFMNTEAFFGQGTRLTVV.